Listed below are T cell receptor beta chains from one sample, sequenced in a study of T cell responses to AZD1222 COVID-19 vaccine. Profiled with immunoSEQ multiplex PCR; TCRdb holds only in-frame clones, not every one. The sample yields some 140,000 clones, roughly 90% seen once. The sample in question was peripheral blood, obtained on day 0 of AZD1222 vaccination. Source of these receptors: an adult in good health. Each CDR3 is given with its conserved first and last residue. Fields, in order: J gene, D gene, V gene, clone size, CDR3 DNA, CDR3 protein. D genes are given only for firm matches. Size is omitted from some rows. Given values are once, few, many or a class for expanded clones.

TRBJ2-1 . TRBV21-1 . TGTGCCAGCAGACCCGGTTTGCCCTCCAATGAGCAGTTCTTC CASRPGLPSNEQFF
TRBJ1-4 TRBD1 TRBV9 . TGTGCCAGCAGCGCGAGCGGACAGGGTGGGGAAAAACTGTTTTTT CASSASGQGGEKLFF
TRBJ2-3 . TRBV5-1 . TGCGCCAGCAGTCAATCGGGATCTAGCACAGATACGCAGTATTTT CASSQSGSSTDTQYF
TRBJ1-6 TRBD1 TRBV2 . TGTGCCAGCAGTCTTGGGACAGCTTCACCCCTCCACTTT CASSLGTASPLHF
TRBJ2-5 TRBD2 TRBV15 . TGTGCCACCAGCAGAGATCGGGGGGGCGAAAAGACCCAGTACTTC CATSRDRGGEKTQYF
TRBJ2-7 TRBD1 TRBV7-7 . TGTGCCAGCAGCCCGGACAGGGGGCTTCAATGGGAGCAGTACTTC CASSPDRGLQWEQYF
TRBJ2-7 TRBD2 TRBV20-1 . TGCAGTGCTAGTCGGCTAGCGGGATCCTACGAGCAGTACTTC CSASRLAGSYEQYF
TRBJ1-5 TRBD1 TRBV19 . TGTGCCAGTAGTGGCCGGGACAGGCTTTACAATCAGCCCCAGCATTTT CASSGRDRLYNQPQHF
TRBJ2-3 . TRBV10-3 once TGTGCCATCAGTGAGAAGATAGCCACAGATACGCAGTATTTT CAISEKIATDTQYF
TRBJ1-6 . TRBV6-1 . TGTGCCAGCAGTGATGGACAACCGGACGGCGCACCCCTCCACTTT CASSDGQPDGAPLHF
TRBJ2-1 . TRBV14 . TGTGCCAGCAGCCAAGGGACCTCCTACAATGAGCAGTTCTTC CASSQGTSYNEQFF
TRBJ2-7 TRBD2 TRBV6-5 . TGTGCCAGCAGGGGGACTAGCGGGAGTTCCCTGGATCGGTACTTC CASRGTSGSSLDRYF
TRBJ1-1 TRBD1 TRBV30 . TGTGCCTGGAGAGGGGGACAGGGAAAAGCTTTCTTT CAWRGGQGKAFF
TRBJ2-1 . TRBV7-9 . TGTGCCAGCAGCTTAGCCGGGACCCCGGTCGAGAATGAGCAGTTCTTC CASSLAGTPVENEQFF
TRBJ2-7 . TRBV10-3 few TGTGCCATCAGTGGGGCGATCTACGAGCAGTACTTC CAISGAIYEQYF
TRBJ2-5 TRBD2 TRBV4-1 . TGCGCCAGCAGCCAAGATCAGCGGGAGGGCCGTAAGACCCAGTACTTC CASSQDQREGRKTQYF
TRBJ2-2 . TRBV7-2 . TGTGCCAGCAGCTACGCCGGGACCCCCAGAACCGGGGAGCTGTTTTTT CASSYAGTPRTGELFF
TRBJ2-1 . TRBV3-1/TRBV3-2 . TGTGCCAGCAGCCAAGGAGGGACCAGTAGGGAGCAGTTCTTC CASSQGGTSREQFF
TRBJ1-5 . TRBV27 . TGTGCCAGCAGTCAACCCTATAGCAATCAGCCCCAGCATTTT CASSQPYSNQPQHF
TRBJ2-5 TRBD1 TRBV19 . TGTGCCAGTAGTACGGGACAGGGGCAGTTGGGAGAGACCCAGTACTTC CASSTGQGQLGETQYF
TRBJ1-6 . TRBV5-4 . TGTGCCAGCAGCTTGGTTGGGAAAAGGAATTCACCCCTCCACTTT CASSLVGKRNSPLHF
TRBJ2-7 . TRBV7-2 . TGTGCCACAAAACTTCACGCGTCCAACTACGAGCAGTACTTC CATKLHASNYEQYF
TRBJ1-3 . TRBV30 . TGTGCCTGGAGTGTCCTTCTAGGACAGTCGCGCTCTGGAAACACCATATATTTT CAWSVLLGQSRSGNTIYF
TRBJ2-1 TRBD2 TRBV3-1/TRBV3-2 . TGTGCCAGCAGCCCCCCACGTAGCGGGAGTCTTGAGCAGTTCTTC CASSPPRSGSLEQFF